This passage covers 3 T cell receptor beta chains from one sample sequenced in a study of breast tumors, draining lymph nodes, adjacent tissues. One entry per CDR3 protein results from TCRdb running MiXCR on the multiplex PCR reads. The table includes about 150,000 distinct CDR3 sequences, more than 20% detected once. Axillary draining lymph nodes of breast cancer patients supplied the node samples. Sequencing was carried out using axillary lymph node tissue. These receptors were taken from a female donor with breast cancer. Some clones in this sample may be carry-over from other donors' samples.

This clonotype was seen many times. This chain connects TRBV7-2 to TRBJ2-3; 12 bases match TRBD2. The CDR3 is 17 residues long. Germline V gives CDR1 SGHTA, CDR2 FQGNSA. J lost 2 bases, V lost 5 bases, and 8 bases had no gene match. CDR3 region: CASSPRTSGAFTDTQYF. The DNA for the CDR3 is TGTGCCAGCAGCCCGCGGACTAGCGGGGCCTTCACAGATACGCAGTATTTT.

Ten or more counts support this clonotype. The chain recombines TRBV29-1 with TRBJ2-5; D uncertain. V shed 4 bases and J shed 2 bases, with 14 bases lying between them. Germline CDR1 is SQVTM and CDR2 is ANQGSEA. This CDR3 has 14 residues. The CDR3 region is CSVVSHTAQETQYF. The CDR3 bases are TGCAGCGTTGTGTCTCACACTGCACAAGAGACCCAGTACTTC.

This clonotype showed up many times. This rearrangement joins TRBV19 to TRBJ2-7, with 8 bases matching TRBD1. The CDR3 extends over 14 amino acids. The germline V gene encodes CDR1 LNHDA and CDR2 SQIVND (reference sequence). The ends lost 1 base at V and 5 bases at J; junction bases unmatched: 4. The CDR3 coding sequence is TGTGCCAGTAGTATAGCGGCAGGGGGCAACGAGCAGTACTTC. It specifies CASSIAAGGNEQYF. Full variable domain (rest looked up from reference TRBV19 and TRBJ2-7): DGGITQSPKYLFRKEGQNVTLSCEQNLNHDAMYWYRQDPGQGLRLIYYSQIVNDFQKGDIAEGYSVSREKKESFPLTVTSAQKNPTAFYLCASSIAAGGNEQYFGPGTRLTVT.